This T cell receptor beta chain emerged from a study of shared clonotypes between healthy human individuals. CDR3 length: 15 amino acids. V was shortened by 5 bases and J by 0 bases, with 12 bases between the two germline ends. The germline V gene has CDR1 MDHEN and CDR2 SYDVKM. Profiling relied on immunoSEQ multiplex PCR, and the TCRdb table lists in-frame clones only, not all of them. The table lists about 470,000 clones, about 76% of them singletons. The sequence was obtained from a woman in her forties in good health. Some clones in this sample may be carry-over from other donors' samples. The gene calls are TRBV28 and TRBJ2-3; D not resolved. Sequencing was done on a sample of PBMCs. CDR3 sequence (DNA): TGTGCCAGCAGTCCTCGGCGGTCTAGCACAGATACGCAGTATTTT. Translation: CASSPRRSSTDTQYF.